These T cell receptor beta chains were read from a single sample in a study of OX40 agonist ivuxolimab in advanced cancers. Here immunoSEQ multiplex PCR was the method, and the copy in TCRdb shows in-frame clones only, minus some. The table has 20,000 to 25,000 clones, over 80% seen once; the top ten hold 50% to 65%. The sequences come from CD4+ or CD8+ T cells sorted from blood, collected in a trial of the OX40 agonist ivuxolimab. The receptors were sampled from an adult with an advanced solid tumor such as melanoma, head and neck, liver or kidney cancer. The conserved cysteine and the conserved F or W are not part of the CDR3 here. Fields, in order: V gene, J gene, clone size, CDR3 protein. The listing skips clone size in some rows; elsewhere it reads once, few, many or a size class.

TRBV5-5	TRBJ1-2	NA	ASSPPGQVYGYT
TRBV6-1	TRBJ1-2	NA	ASSEAPGQANYGYT
TRBV7-9	TRBJ2-5	NA	ASSLAGWEGGKTQY
TRBV30	TRBJ2-1	NA	AWSVLGAALRNEQF
TRBV7-9	TRBJ1-2	few	ASSLDWDGYT
TRBV7-9	TRBJ2-1	NA	ASGIDLYNEQF
TRBV4-2	TRBJ2-7	NA	ASSQGADYSYEQY
TRBV7-6	TRBJ1-2	NA	ASSLEGSGHGYT
TRBV6-4	TRBJ2-5	NA	ASSSTTGTGQETQY
TRBV29-1	TRBJ2-7	once	SVIRQGHEQY
TRBV27	TRBJ2-5	NA	ASSIGYGTGKETQY
TRBV2	TRBJ2-5	NA	ASSEQDRETQY
TRBV5-1	TRBJ2-5	NA	ASSFDKYQETQY
TRBV11-3	TRBJ2-5	NA	ASTDSSGTGTQY
TRBV11-2	TRBJ1-2	medium-sized	ASSSYPTGVAYGYT
TRBV4-1	TRBJ1-1	NA	ASSQGGGGTEAF
TRBV2	TRBJ1-4	NA	ASSYPNTGTGDEKLF
TRBV7-8	TRBJ1-5	NA	ASSFAGSVQPQH
TRBV2	TRBJ1-2	NA	ASSEANRVGELYGYT
TRBV11-2	TRBJ1-1	NA	ASSLVVSTGDTEAF
TRBV11-2	TRBJ2-1	NA	ASSLDPLRETNYEQF
TRBV7-2	TRBJ2-7	NA	ASSLVTNFYEQY
TRBV7-6	TRBJ1-3	NA	ASSYQAGSSGNTIY
TRBV7-2	TRBJ2-2	NA	ASSPPGRGDTGELF
TRBV27	TRBJ2-2	NA	ASSRQSSGTGELF
TRBV6-5	TRBJ1-1	NA	ASTGSAGHLFEAF
TRBV28	TRBJ1-5	NA	ASSSQTGRGPQH
TRBV6-1	TRBJ2-3	NA	ATADRGRYTDTQY
TRBV18	TRBJ2-5	once	ASSGTGTGETQY
TRBV11-2	TRBJ2-1	NA	ASSFGTAYYNEQF
TRBV5-4	TRBJ1-1	NA	ASSLDLGLNTEAF
TRBV7-9	TRBJ2-3	NA	ASSLSLTDTQY
TRBV7-6	TRBJ2-5	NA	ASSPPGGSRETQY
TRBV7-9	TRBJ2-5	NA	ANSPAGQETQY
TRBV6-5	TRBJ2-5	NA	ASSRFQGPQETQY
TRBV10-3	TRBJ2-7	NA	AISGRGFPDEQY
TRBV18	TRBJ1-2	NA	ASSPMEGSGYGYT
TRBV6-5	TRBJ1-2	NA	ASSYRYRGGNGYT
TRBV28	TRBJ1-1	NA	ASSFEAENTEAF
TRBV29-1	TRBJ2-3	NA	CVIDGGTDTQY
TRBV5-1	TRBJ2-7	once	ASSLAPTGGAYEQY
TRBV29-1	TRBJ2-3	NA	SVEAGNTDTQY
TRBV7-9	TRBJ1-2	NA	ASSLVRQDNYGYT